This is a list of T cell receptor beta chains from one sample in a study of CD8+ T cells in alopecia areata. Produced via immunoSEQ multiplex PCR; TCRdb's table is partial and in-frame only. The repertoire holds 200,000 to 250,000 clones, with 56% as singletons. The material sequenced was CD8+ T cells sorted from blood. The receptors come from a human donor in good health. Each CDR3 is given with its conserved first and last residue. The D gene is left open where the match is weak. Only some rows state a clone size, as once, few, many or a class for expanded clones.

>.|TRBV29-1|TRBJ1-3|.
TGCAGCGTTGTCTTAACTGGAAACACCATATATTTT
CSVVLTGNTIYF
>.|TRBV9|TRBJ2-3|few
TGTGCCAGCAGCGTCAACACAGATACGCAGTATTTT
CASSVNTDTQYF
>TRBD1|TRBV30|TRBJ1-2|.
TGTGCCTGGAGTATAGGGGCAGGGGGAGGTTATGGCTACACCTTC
CAWSIGAGGGYGYTF
>TRBD1|TRBV2|TRBJ2-7|.
TGTGCCAGCAGTGATCTCGGGACAGGGGGCTGGTACGAGCAGTACTTC
CASSDLGTGGWYEQYF
>.|TRBV5-1|TRBJ2-2|.
TGCGCCAGCAGCTTGCTATGGGGGAACACCGGGGAGCTGTTTTTT
CASSLLWGNTGELFF
>.|TRBV30|TRBJ1-1|.
TGTGCCTGGAGTAGGGGCGAAAGGGAAGCTTTCTTT
CAWSRGEREAFF
>.|TRBV7-9|TRBJ2-6|few
TGTGCCAGTCGATTCGACCCCGTCCTGACTTTC
CASRFDPVLTF
>.|TRBV29-1|TRBJ2-3|.
TGCAGCGTTGAATGGAGTGCAGTGGAAAGCACAGATACGCAGTATTTT
CSVEWSAVESTDTQYF
>.|TRBV19|TRBJ2-1|few
TGTGCCAGTGAACAGGGAGTTAATGAGCAGTTCTTC
CASEQGVNEQFF
>TRBD1|TRBV29-1|TRBJ1-2|.
TGCAGCGTTGGCCCGGGACAGGGAGGTTCCTATGGCTACACCTTC
CSVGPGQGGSYGYTF
>TRBD2|TRBV4-1|TRBJ2-3|.
TGCGCCAGCAGCCGAGTATACGGGGGGGCAGGAGATACGCAGTATTTT
CASSRVYGGAGDTQYF
>TRBD1|TRBV5-4|TRBJ2-6|.
TGTGCCAGCAGCACGGACAGGGGGCCCTCTGGGGCCAACGTCCTGACTTTC
CASSTDRGPSGANVLTF
>.|TRBV6-5|TRBJ2-2|.
TGTGCCAGCAGAGGGTTGACCGGGGAGCTGTTTTTT
CASRGLTGELFF
>TRBD1|TRBV15|TRBJ2-3|.
TGTGCCACCACGGACAGGGGCACAGATACGCAGTATTTT
CATTDRGTDTQYF
>.|TRBV29-1|TRBJ1-3|.
TGCAGCGTTGTCGGAGAAAACACCATATATTTT
CSVVGENTIYF
>.|TRBV30|TRBJ1-5|.
TGTGCCTGGAGTCAGGGCCCTACAGGACAGCCCCAGCATTTT
CAWSQGPTGQPQHF
>.|TRBV15|TRBJ1-4|.
TGTGCCACCGCGACAGGAGGGATTCAAAAACTGTTTTTT
CATATGGIQKLFF
>.|TRBV2|TRBJ1-1|few
TGTGCCAGCAGTGACGGCAGGATTCGGGGATTTGAAGCTTTCTTT
CASSDGRIRGFEAFF
>TRBD2|TRBV27|TRBJ2-1|.
TGTGCCAGCAGTCCCTCGGTCAACTGGGGGGGGAATGAGCAGTTCTTC
CASSPSVNWGGNEQFF
>.|TRBV7-6|TRBJ2-7|.
TGTGCCAGCAGCGCTTACGAGGGGAGCTCCTACGAGCAGTACTTC
CASSAYEGSSYEQYF
>.|TRBV6-6|TRBJ1-5|.
TGTGCCAGCAGTTACTCGACGGGAAATCAGCCCCAGCATTTT
CASSYSTGNQPQHF
>TRBD2|TRBV7-6|TRBJ2-1|few
TGTGCCAGCAGCTTAGAGGTAGCGGGGGAGGAGCAGTTCTTC
CASSLEVAGEEQFF
>.|TRBV9|TRBJ2-7|once
TGTGCCAGCAGCGGGCGGGACAGCTCCTACGAGCAGTACTTC
CASSGRDSSYEQYF
>.|TRBV29-1|TRBJ1-2|few
TGCAGCGTGGCCGACAGTTATGGCTACACCTTC
CSVADSYGYTF
>.|TRBV7-2|TRBJ1-2|.
TGTGCCAGCAGCTTAGGCGGTCCCTTGGGCTACACCTTC
CASSLGGPLGYTF
>.|TRBV15|TRBJ1-2|.
TGTGCCACCAGCAGAGATCGTTCGGGACGTGGCTATGGCTACACCTTC
CATSRDRSGRGYGYTF
>.|TRBV5-1|TRBJ1-2|.
TGCGCCAGGAGGGACGGAGGAAGGCATGGCTACACCTTC
CARRDGGRHGYTF
>.|TRBV25-1|TRBJ2-2|once
TGTGCCAGCAACCTACAGGATTCCGGGGAGCTGTTTTTT
CASNLQDSGELFF